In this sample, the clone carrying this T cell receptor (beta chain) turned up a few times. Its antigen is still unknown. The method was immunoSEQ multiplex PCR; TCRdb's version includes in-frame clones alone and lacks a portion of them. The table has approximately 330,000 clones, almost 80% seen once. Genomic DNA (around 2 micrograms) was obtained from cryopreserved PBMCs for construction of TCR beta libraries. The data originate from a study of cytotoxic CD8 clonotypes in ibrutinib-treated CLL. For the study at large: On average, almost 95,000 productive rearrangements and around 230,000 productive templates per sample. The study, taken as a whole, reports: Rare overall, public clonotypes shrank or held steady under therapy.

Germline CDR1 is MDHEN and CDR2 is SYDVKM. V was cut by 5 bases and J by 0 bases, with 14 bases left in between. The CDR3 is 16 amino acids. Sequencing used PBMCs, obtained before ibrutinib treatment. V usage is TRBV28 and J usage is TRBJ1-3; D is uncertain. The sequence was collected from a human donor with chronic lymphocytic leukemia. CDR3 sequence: CASSLPLLSSGNTIYF. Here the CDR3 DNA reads TGTGCCAGCAGTCTACCTCTTTTGAGCTCTGGAAACACCATATATTTT.